The 14 T cell receptor beta chains below all came from one sample that was sequenced in a study of T cell clonotyping in hematopoietic cell transplantation. Time point of the sample: recipient sample about 28 days before transplant, after cytoreduction. Clones were sequenced by immunoSEQ multiplex PCR, and TCRdb holds only the in-frame ones, with some missing. Seen here are roughly 44,000 clones, 75% to 90% observed once, and the top ten hold approximately 2.9%. Here the sequenced sample was peripheral blood mononuclear cells, taken before stem cell transplant. The receptors come from a man between 60 and 70 years old with acute myeloid leukemia. Some clones in this sample may be carry-over from other donors' samples.

V gene TRBV2 combines with J gene TRBJ1-2; D is possibly TRBD1 (6 bases). Germline-derived CDR1 and CDR2 are SNHLY and FYNNEI. V shed 4 bases and J shed 4 bases, with 16 bases lying between them. The CDR3 consists of 15 residues. CDR3 sequence (DNA): TGTGCCAGCAGTGTAAACAGGGTTCCGAGCTATGGCTACACCTTC. It yields the protein CASSVNRVPSYGYTF.

This rearrangement joins TRBV7-9 to TRBJ1-2; TRBD1 might be the D (6 bases). The CDR3 sequence is 16 residues long. The V gene lost 1 base and the J gene lost 6 bases, with 18 bases spanning the gap. The germline gives CDR1 SEHNR, CDR2 FQNEAQ (reference sequence). The CDR3 loop reads CASSLDVVRGQDGYTF. Here the CDR3 DNA reads TGTGCCAGCAGCTTAGACGTCGTCAGGGGCCAGGATGGCTACACCTTC. The whole variable domain, filled in from reference TRBV7-9 and TRBJ1-2, reads DTGVSQNPRHKITKRGQNVTFRCDPISEHNRLYWYRQTLGQGPEFLTYFQNEAQLEKSRLLSDRFSAERPKGSFSTLEIQRTEQGDSAMYLCASSLDVVRGQDGYTFGSGTRLTVV.

The rearrangement links TRBV7-6 to TRBJ1-1, with no clear D. CDR1 and CDR2 (germline): SGHVS, FNYEAQ. This CDR3 spans 11 amino acids. The V gene lost 1 base and the J gene lost 11 bases, with 8 bases spanning the gap. The CDR3 protein is CASSLGGEAFF. In DNA, the CDR3 is TGTGCCAGCAGCTTAGGGGGAGAGGCTTTCTTT.

The V and J genes are TRBV5-1 and TRBJ2-1, with a tentative D call TRBD2 (7 bases). Per the germline V gene, CDR1 is SGHRS and CDR2 is YFSETQ. This CDR3 is built from 15 residues. Trimming removed 0 bases at V and 2 bases at J, with 9 bases between. The CDR3 reads CASSLGGGPYNEQFF. CDR3 nucleotides: TGCGCCAGCAGCTTGGGGGGGGGCCCCTACAATGAGCAGTTCTTC.

V usage is TRBV19 and J usage is TRBJ1-6; no clear D. The germline CDR1 and CDR2 sequences are LNHDA and SQIVND (reference sequence). Trimming pared 3 bases from V and 8 bases from J, leaving 14 bases between. This CDR3 is built from 15 residues. CDR3 coding DNA: TGTGCCAGTAGTATTTTGACGGCCCAAGATTCACCCCTCCACTTT. Its translation: CASSILTAQDSPLHF.

V is TRBV20-1 and J is TRBJ2-1; the D gene is possibly TRBD1 (6 bases). The ends were cut back, 5 bases at V and 9 bases at J, with 11 bases in the middle. The CDR3 contains 11 residues. Germline V gene data show CDR1 as DFQATT and CDR2 as SNEGSKA (reference sequence). As DNA, the CDR3 is TGCAGTGCTCGACGGACAGTTGAGCAGTTCTTC. It translates to CSARRTVEQFF.

The rearrangement links TRBV28 to TRBJ1-1; D may be TRBD1 (5 bases). The CDR3 length is 14 residues. Trimming removed 3 bases at V and 1 base at J, with 9 bases between. Germline CDR1 and CDR2: MDHEN and SYDVKM. CDR3 loop: CASSLDGGNTEAFF. CDR3 DNA sequence: TGTGCCAGCAGTTTGGATGGGGGGAACACTGAAGCTTTCTTT.

The chain uses TRBV7-8 and TRBJ1-4; D remains unclear. The CDR3 runs to 14 residues. V lost 5 bases and J lost 5, with 12 bases in between. CDR1 SGHVS and CDR2 FQNEAQ come from the germline V gene. The CDR3 bases are TGTGCCAGCAGCCCCGGGGTGGCCAATGAAAAACTGTTTTTT. Residues: CASSPGVANEKLFF.

This clone was picked up one time. The J gene is TRBJ1-2, the V gene TRBV7-9; 12 bases are shared with TRBD1. Trimming cost V 7 bases and J 0 bases; bases outside gene matches: 9. The CDR3 contains 17 residues. The germline V gene has CDR1 SEHNR and CDR2 FQNEAQ (reference sequence). The CDR3 reads CASTPPGQGAPNYGYTF. The DNA for the CDR3 is TGTGCCAGCACTCCGCCGGGACAGGGGGCTCCTAACTATGGCTACACCTTC.

Only one count was recorded for this clone. This chain links TRBV2 with TRBJ2-7; TRBD1 or TRBD2 may be the D gene (5 bases each). Deletions cut 6 bases from V and 3 bases from J, with 12 bases between. Germline lookup yields CDR1 SNHLY and CDR2 FYNNEI. The CDR3 runs 13 residues. CDR3: CASSLPGRYEQYF. CDR3 DNA sequence: TGTGCCAGCAGCTTGCCGGGACGCTACGAGCAGTACTTC. Supplemented by reference TRBV2 and TRBJ2-7, the full variable domain reads EPEVTQTPSHQVTQMGQEVILRCVPISNHLYFYWYRQILGQKVEFLVSFYNNEISEKSEIFDDQFSVERPDGSNFTLKIRSTKLEDSAMYFCASSLPGRYEQYFGPGTRLTVT.

Written as DNA, the CDR3 is TGTGCCTGGAGTGTACGAGAGACCCAGTACTTC. Translated, it gives CAWSVRETQYF. The gene calls are TRBV30 and TRBJ2-5; D is unclear. V lost 0 bases and J lost 4, with 3 bases in between. The CDR3 is 11 residues long. Germline-derived CDR1 and CDR2 are GTSNPN and SVGIG (reference sequence).

This clone was counted a few times. The genes are TRBV9 and TRBJ1-1, with a weak D call TRBD1 (6 bases). Between the trimmed V and J ends, which lost 0 bases and 10 bases, there was a span of 13 bases. CDR3 length: 13 residues. Germline V gives CDR1 SGDLS, CDR2 YYNGEE. The CDR3 loop reads CASSVEQGGRAFF. CDR3 nucleotide sequence: TGTGCCAGCAGCGTAGAACAGGGTGGAAGAGCTTTCTTT.

The chain links TRBV7-2 to TRBJ2-4; no clear D. CDR1 and CDR2 from the germline V gene are SGHTA and FQGNSA. There are 16 residues in the CDR3. The V and J ends lost 1 base and 4 bases respectively, with 14 bases between them. DNA for the CDR3: TGTGCCAGCAGCTTAGGGCCCACCACCAGTAAAAACATTCAGTACTTC. It yields the protein CASSLGPTTSKNIQYF.

The CDR3, as DNA: TGTGCCAGCAGCCCCCCGACCGACAATGAGCAGTTCTTC. Translated: CASSPPTDNEQFF. V and J are TRBV7-3 and TRBJ2-1; no reliable D call. From germline, CDR1 is SGHTA and CDR2 FQGTGA. CDR3 size: 13 residues. Trimming cost V 5 bases and J 5 bases, with 10 bases left between them.